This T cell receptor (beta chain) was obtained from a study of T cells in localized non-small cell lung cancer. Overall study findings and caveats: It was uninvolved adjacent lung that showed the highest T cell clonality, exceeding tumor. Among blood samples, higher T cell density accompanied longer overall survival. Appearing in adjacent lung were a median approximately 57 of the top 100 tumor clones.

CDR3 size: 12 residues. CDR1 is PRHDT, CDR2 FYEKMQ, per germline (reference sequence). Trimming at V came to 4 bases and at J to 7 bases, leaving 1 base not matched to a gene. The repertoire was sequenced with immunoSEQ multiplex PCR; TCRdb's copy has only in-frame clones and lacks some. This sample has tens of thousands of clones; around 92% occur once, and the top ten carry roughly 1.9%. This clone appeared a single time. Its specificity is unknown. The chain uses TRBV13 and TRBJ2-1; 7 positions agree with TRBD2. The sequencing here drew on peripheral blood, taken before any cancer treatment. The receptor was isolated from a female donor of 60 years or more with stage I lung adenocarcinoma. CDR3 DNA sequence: TGTGCCAGCAGCTGGGGGGGTAATGAGCAGTTCTTC. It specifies CASSWGGNEQFF. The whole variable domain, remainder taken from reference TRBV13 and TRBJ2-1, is AAGVIQSPRHLIKEKRETATLKCYPIPRHDTVYWYQQGPGQDPQFLISFYEKMQSDKGSIPDRFSAQQFSDYHSELNMSSLELGDSALYFCASSWGGNEQFFGPGTRLTVL.